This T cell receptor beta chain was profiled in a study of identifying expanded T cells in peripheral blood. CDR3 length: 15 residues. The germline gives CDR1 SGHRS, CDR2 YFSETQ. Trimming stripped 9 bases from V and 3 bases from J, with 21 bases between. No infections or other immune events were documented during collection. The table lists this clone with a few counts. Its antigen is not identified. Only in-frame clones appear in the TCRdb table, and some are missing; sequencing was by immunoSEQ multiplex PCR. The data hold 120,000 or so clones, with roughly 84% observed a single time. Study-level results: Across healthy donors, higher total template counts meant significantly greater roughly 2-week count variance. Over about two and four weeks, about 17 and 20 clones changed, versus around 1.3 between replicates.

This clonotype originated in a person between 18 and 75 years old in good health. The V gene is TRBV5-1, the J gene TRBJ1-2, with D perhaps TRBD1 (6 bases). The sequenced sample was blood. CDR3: CATRGVLESDYGYTF. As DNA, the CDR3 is TGCGCCACCAGGGGTGTCCTCGAATCGGACTATGGCTACACCTTC. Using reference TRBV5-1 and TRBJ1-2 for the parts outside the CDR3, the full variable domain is KAGVTQTPRYLIKTRGQQVTLSCSPISGHRSVSWYQQTPGQGLQFLFEYFSETQRNKGNFPGRFSGRQFSNSRSEMNVSTLELGDSALYLCATRGVLESDYGYTFGSGTRLTVV.